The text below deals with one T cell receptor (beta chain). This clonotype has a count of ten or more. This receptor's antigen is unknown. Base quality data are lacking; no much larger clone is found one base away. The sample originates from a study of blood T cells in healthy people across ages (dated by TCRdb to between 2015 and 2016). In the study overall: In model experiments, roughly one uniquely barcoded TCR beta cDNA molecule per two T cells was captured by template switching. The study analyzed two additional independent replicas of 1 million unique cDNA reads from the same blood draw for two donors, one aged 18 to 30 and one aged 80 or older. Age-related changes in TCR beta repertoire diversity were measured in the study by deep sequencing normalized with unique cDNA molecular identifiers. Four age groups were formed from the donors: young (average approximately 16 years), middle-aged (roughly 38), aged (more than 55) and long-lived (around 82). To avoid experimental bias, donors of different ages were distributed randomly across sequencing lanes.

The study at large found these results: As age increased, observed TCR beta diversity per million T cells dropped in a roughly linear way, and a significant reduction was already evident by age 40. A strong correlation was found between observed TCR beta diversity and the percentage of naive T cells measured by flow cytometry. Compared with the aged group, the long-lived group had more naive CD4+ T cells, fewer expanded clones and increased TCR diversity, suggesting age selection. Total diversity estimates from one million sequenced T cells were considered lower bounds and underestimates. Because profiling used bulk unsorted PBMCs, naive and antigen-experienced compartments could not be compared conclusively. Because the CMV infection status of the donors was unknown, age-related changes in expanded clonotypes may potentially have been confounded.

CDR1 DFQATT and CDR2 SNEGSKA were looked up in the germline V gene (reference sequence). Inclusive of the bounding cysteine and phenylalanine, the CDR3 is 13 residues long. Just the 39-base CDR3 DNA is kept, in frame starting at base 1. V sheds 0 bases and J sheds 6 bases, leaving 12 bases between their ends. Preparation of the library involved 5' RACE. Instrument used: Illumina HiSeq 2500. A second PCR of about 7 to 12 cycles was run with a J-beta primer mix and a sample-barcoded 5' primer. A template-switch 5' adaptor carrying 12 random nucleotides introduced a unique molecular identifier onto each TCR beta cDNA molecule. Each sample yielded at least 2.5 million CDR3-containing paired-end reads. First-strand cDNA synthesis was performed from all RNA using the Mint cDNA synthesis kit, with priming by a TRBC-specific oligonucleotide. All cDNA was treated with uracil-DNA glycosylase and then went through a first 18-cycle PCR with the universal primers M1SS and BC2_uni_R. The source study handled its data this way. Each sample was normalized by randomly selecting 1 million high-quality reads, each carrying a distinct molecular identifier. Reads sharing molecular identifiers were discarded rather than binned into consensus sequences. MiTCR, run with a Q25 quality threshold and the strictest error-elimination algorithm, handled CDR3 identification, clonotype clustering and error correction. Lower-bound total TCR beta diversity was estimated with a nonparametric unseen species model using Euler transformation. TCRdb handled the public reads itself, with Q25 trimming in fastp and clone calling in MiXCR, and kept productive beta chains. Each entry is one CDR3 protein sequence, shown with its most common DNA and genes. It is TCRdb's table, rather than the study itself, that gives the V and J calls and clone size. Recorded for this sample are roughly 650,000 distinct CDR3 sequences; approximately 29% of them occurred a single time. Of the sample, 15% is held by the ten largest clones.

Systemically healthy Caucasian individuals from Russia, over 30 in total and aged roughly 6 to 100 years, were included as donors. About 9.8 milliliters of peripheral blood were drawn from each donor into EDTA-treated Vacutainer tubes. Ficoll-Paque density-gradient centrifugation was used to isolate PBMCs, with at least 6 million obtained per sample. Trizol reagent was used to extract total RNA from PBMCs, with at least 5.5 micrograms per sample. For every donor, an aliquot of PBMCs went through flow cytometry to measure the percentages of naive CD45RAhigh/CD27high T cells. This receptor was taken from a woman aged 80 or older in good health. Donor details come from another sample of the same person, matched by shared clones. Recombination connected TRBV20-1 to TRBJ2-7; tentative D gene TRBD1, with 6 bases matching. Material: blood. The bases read TGCAGTGCTAGAGAGGGGGCGACGACCGAGCAGTACTTC. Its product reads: CSAREGATTEQYF.